Listed below are T cell receptor beta chains from one sample, sequenced in a study of T cells in localized non-small cell lung cancer. The repertoire was sequenced with immunoSEQ multiplex PCR; TCRdb's copy has only in-frame clones and lacks some. The top ten clones hold roughly 4.5% of a sample with about 62,000 clones, roughly 79% of them seen once. The material was PBMCs, obtained before any cancer treatment. The receptors come from a man aged 40-75 years with stage II lung adenocarcinoma. CDR3s include the opening cysteine and the closing phenylalanine or tryptophan. Only part of the rows carry a size: once, few, many, or a class if the clone is expanded.

TRBJ2-6,TRBV19,NA,CASSRGDSGANVLTF
TRBJ1-2,TRBV5-8,NA,CASSLAQGRGYTF
TRBJ1-1,TRBV5-1,NA,CASSFLDRETEAFF
TRBJ2-1,TRBV5-6,NA,CASSFYRRDEQFF
TRBJ1-1,TRBV7-8,many,CASSLAADHRGNTEAFF
TRBJ1-4,TRBV4-2,NA,CASSQDWGAISEKLFF
TRBJ2-3,TRBV13,NA,CASSDTSSPDTQYF
TRBJ1-1,TRBV6-1,NA,CASRPRTENTEAFF
TRBJ2-2,TRBV10-3,NA,CAISEEYSGSPNTGELFF
TRBJ2-5,TRBV2,NA,CASRVQTETQYF
TRBJ2-1,TRBV29-1,few,CSAKGLAFEGGEQFF
TRBJ2-1,TRBV7-3,once,CASSLRRLGYNEQFF
TRBJ2-7,TRBV7-2,NA,CASSSLSSYEQYF
TRBJ2-7,TRBV7-3,NA,CASSLDPTLRGGEQYF
TRBJ1-4,TRBV30,NA,CAWRHPPGEKLFF
TRBJ1-1,TRBV19,NA,CASTRTGVIMNTEAFF
TRBJ2-2,TRBV25-1,once,CASSESPSGRGTGELFF
TRBJ1-2,TRBV10-2,NA,CASSDGGRSGYTF
TRBJ2-1,TRBV4-3,NA,CASSQARASGRSHEQFF
TRBJ2-5,TRBV5-8,NA,CASSFPVLREETQYF
TRBJ2-1,TRBV30,NA,CASHSGSWYNEQFF
TRBJ2-7,TRBV5-1,NA,CASSRSWDDEQYF
TRBJ2-7,TRBV4-3,NA,CASSQDRGNSYEQYF
TRBJ1-1,TRBV15,NA,CATSRDYDTEAFF
TRBJ1-1,TRBV4-1,NA,CASSQDEVGLLNTEAFF
TRBJ1-5,TRBV19,once,CASSIDLQAYSNQPQHF
TRBJ2-5,TRBV6-1,NA,CASSEASAGPKGRWGETQYF
TRBJ1-5,TRBV4-2,NA,CASSQGGQGNQPQHF
TRBJ2-1,TRBV7-2,NA,CASSSPGGRGTFF
TRBJ2-1,TRBV14,once,CASSQLGGSSYNEQFF
TRBJ2-3,TRBV6-4,NA,CASSVAGTDTQYF
TRBJ2-3,TRBV5-4,NA,CASSLGQGADTQYF
TRBJ1-2,TRBV4-3,NA,CASSQGPGQGYGYTF
TRBJ2-5,TRBV2,NA,CASSRQTSRETQYF
TRBJ1-1,TRBV7-2,NA,CASSIRQGGPEAFF
TRBJ1-6,TRBV30,NA,CAWGGQGNSPLHF